One T cell receptor (beta chain) is described in this entry. The data were taken from a study of glioma-infiltrating T cells. TCR alpha and beta CDR3 regions were amplified from RNA using iRepertoire nested multiplex PCR. TCRdb redid the calling of the multiplex PCR reads with MiXCR, one entry per CDR3 protein. The table lists around 150,000 distinct CDR3 sequences, approximately 39% of them singletons. The CDR3 spans 14 residues. V lost 9 bases to trimming and J lost 6 bases, with 18 bases between them. Germline lookup yields CDR1 MNHEY and CDR2 SMNVEV (reference sequence). Sequencing used glioma tissue, nonneoplastic brain tissue, or PBMCs (not recorded which). The clonotype comes from a human donor with low-grade glioma or glioblastoma, undergoing nonglioma brain surgery, or in good health (not recorded which). This chain connects TRBV27 to TRBJ1-5, with D uncertain. The CDR3 sequence: CASSIGGMGQPQHF. The CDR3, as DNA: TGTGCCAGTAGTATAGGAGGGATGGGTCAGCCCCAGCATTTT.